A single sample is the source of the 21 T cell receptor beta chains below, sequenced in a study of cytomegalovirus exposure and HLA in healthy donors. The PCR made use of 60 Vbeta and 13 Jbeta primers. Here immunoSEQ multiplex PCR was the method, and the copy in TCRdb shows in-frame clones only, minus some. Among about 110,000 clones listed, 65% to 80% were seen once. The sequencing sample was made of PBMCs. The receptors originated from a woman in her fifties or sixties in good health and CMV-seropositive.

The J gene is TRBJ1-5, the V gene TRBV7-2; D call uncertain. The CDR3 sequence is 14 residues long. CDR1 is SGHTA and CDR2 is FQGNSA in the germline V gene. Trimming pared 3 bases from V and 6 bases from J, leaving 12 bases between. As DNA, the CDR3 is TGTGCCAGCAGCTTCGACGGAGTACCTCAGCCCCAGCATTTT. It encodes CASSFDGVPQPQHF.

The rearrangement uses TRBV29-1 and TRBJ2-7; possible D gene TRBD2, 6 bases. The CDR3 is 15 amino acids. CDR1 and CDR2 from the germline V gene are SQVTM and ANQGSEA. Trimming removed 5 bases at V and 2 bases at J, with 19 bases between. CDR3 region: CSVFKAGTGPYEQYF. The CDR3, as DNA: TGCAGCGTTTTCAAAGCCGGGACTGGGCCCTACGAGCAGTACTTC.

J is TRBJ1-2 and V is TRBV28; 7 nucleotides align to TRBD1. The CDR3 length is 13 residues. J lost 4 bases, V lost 4 bases, and 3 bases had no gene match. Germline loops: CDR1 MDHEN, CDR2 SYDVKM. The CDR3 nucleotides are TGTGCCAGCAGTTCCGGACAGGTCTATGGCTACACCTTC. Its translation: CASSSGQVYGYTF.

The chain employs TRBV27 and TRBJ2-3; 7 nucleotides match TRBD2. Germline V CDR1 and CDR2: MNHEY, SMNVEV (reference sequence). CDR3 size: 16 residues. The J segment lost 6 bases and the V segment lost 8 bases, leaving 17 bases of the junction unmatched. The CDR3 nucleotides are TGTGCCAGCGGGACTCCGGCGGGAGTCAACCTGGATACGCAGTATTTT. Translated, it gives CASGTPAGVNLDTQYF.

The chain joins TRBV25-1 to TRBJ2-1; TRBD2 aligns across 10 bases. Germline CDR1 and CDR2: MGHDK and SYGVNS. There are 15 residues in the CDR3. The J segment lost 7 bases and the V segment lost 8 bases, leaving 11 bases of the junction unmatched. CDR3 in amino acids: CASGPLAGTRNEQFF. The CDR3 DNA is TGTGCCAGCGGTCCACTAGCGGGAACGAGGAATGAGCAGTTCTTC.

This clone was found a few times. This chain connects TRBV6-1 to TRBJ1-1, with D uncertain. Germline values: CDR1 MNHNS, CDR2 SASEGT. The length of the CDR3 is 17 residues. V lost 2 bases and J lost 1, with 17 bases in between. CDR3 DNA sequence: TGTGCCAGCAGTGAATGGTTTGGGAGGGCACAGAACACTGAAGCTTTCTTT. This gives the protein CASSEWFGRAQNTEAFF.

Note on this clone: The identical CDR3 is also encoded by other nucleotide sequences in the sample. The chain uses TRBV5-1 and TRBJ2-1, with TRBD2 matching over 11 bases. Germline values: CDR1 SGHRS, CDR2 YFSETQ. This CDR3 region has 15 residues. V lost 2 bases, J lost 4 bases, and 2 bases stayed unmatched. The CDR3 bases are TGCGCCAGCAGCTTCGGGACTAGCGGTTACAATGAGCAGTTCTTC. Residues: CASSFGTSGYNEQFF.

The chain is built from TRBV5-4 and TRBJ2-1; 7 positions match TRBD1. CDR1 is SGHNT, CDR2 YYREEE, per germline (reference sequence). With 2 bases clipped from V and 5 bases from J, the junction kept 7 bases outside the gene matches. This CDR3 is built from 15 residues. Here the CDR3 DNA reads TGTGCCAGCAGCTTCCGACAGGGTCTCCACAATGAGCAGTTCTTC. It translates to CASSFRQGLHNEQFF. Full variable domain (remainder filled in from reference TRBV5-4 and TRBJ2-1): ETGVTQSPTHLIKTRGQQVTLRCSSQSGHNTVSWYQQALGQGPQFIFQYYREEENGRGNFPPRFSGLQFPNYSSELNVNALELDDSALYLCASSFRQGLHNEQFFGPGTRLTVL.

As for this clone: Distinct nucleotide sequences in the sample also encode this CDR3. The V call is TRBV19, the J call TRBJ2-1; 9 bases map to TRBD2. The length of the CDR3 is 16 residues. V lost 6 bases and J lost 8; bases outside the gene matches: 14. Germline values: CDR1 LNHDA, CDR2 SQIVND (reference sequence). The CDR3 loop is CASRRGTGTSLHEQFF. The DNA of the CDR3 is TGTGCCAGTAGGAGGGGGACCGGGACTAGCTTGCATGAGCAGTTCTTC.

This clone was recorded a few times. V is TRBV6-1 and J is TRBJ2-1; 11 nucleotides agree with TRBD2. Germline loops: CDR1 MNHNS, CDR2 SASEGT. J lost 10 bases, V lost 6 bases, and 11 bases had no gene match. The CDR3 is 15 amino acids. The CDR3: CASRRELAGEIEQFF. The CDR3 nucleotides read TGTGCCAGCAGACGGGAACTAGCGGGGGAGATCGAGCAGTTCTTC.

The sample holds a few counts of this clone. Here the CDR3 reads CASTDQGGSDTEAFF. CDR3 coding DNA: TGTGCCAGTACTGATCAGGGAGGGTCGGACACTGAAGCTTTCTTT. The chain uses TRBV19 and TRBJ1-1; perhaps TRBD1 as D (5 bases). This CDR3 contains 15 residues. The ends were cut back, 7 bases at V and 3 bases at J, with 18 bases in the middle. CDR1 is LNHDA and CDR2 is SQIVND in the germline V gene (reference sequence).

The chain has TRBV25-1 and TRBJ2-7; TRBD1 matches 7 bases. The J segment lost 4 bases and the V segment lost 2 bases, leaving 8 bases of the junction unmatched. The CDR3 has 15 residues. The germline gives CDR1 MGHDK, CDR2 SYGVNS. DNA for the CDR3: TGTGCCAGCAGTGAAAATACAGGGGTGGGGTACGAGCAGTACTTC. Its translation: CASSENTGVGYEQYF.

The chain carries TRBV21-1 and TRBJ2-5; the table's D call of TRBD1 was not tested on the DNA. TRBV21-1 is termed a pseudogene. This CDR3 is built from 15 residues. The DNA for the CDR3 is TGTGCCAGCAGCAAATTAAATATTGACGGACATAGATTGTACTTC. Translation gives CASSKLNIDGHRLYF.

This chain joins TRBV5-4 and TRBJ2-3, with TRBD1 matching over 7 bases. Germline V gene data show CDR1 as SGHNT and CDR2 as YYREEE (reference sequence). The CDR3 is 15 residues long. With 4 bases clipped from V and 2 bases from J, the junction kept 7 bases outside the gene matches. Here the CDR3 reads CASSQGQSPTDTQYF. CDR3 DNA: TGTGCCAGCAGCCAGGGACAGAGCCCCACAGATACGCAGTATTTT.

This chain uses TRBV9 with TRBJ2-2, with D tentatively TRBD1 (6 bases). CDR3 length: 14 amino acids. V dropped 4 bases and J dropped 5 bases, with 12 bases sitting between them. In germline, CDR1 is SGDLS, CDR2 YYNGEE. CDR3 DNA: TGTGCCAGCAGCCCAGGGGTGAAGACCGGGGAGCTGTTTTTT. Its protein is CASSPGVKTGELFF.

For the CDR3, the DNA is TGTGCCAGCAGCACGGGGACAGGGGGCAATACCGGGGAGCTGTTTTTT. Its translation: CASSTGTGGNTGELFF. The chain couples TRBV9 to TRBJ2-2; 12 bases fit TRBD1. The CDR3 has 16 amino acids. Trimming cost V 4 bases and J 5 bases; bases outside gene matches: 6. Germline V gene sequence: CDR1 SGDLS, CDR2 YYNGEE.

This clone appeared a single time. This chain links TRBV7-6 with TRBJ2-7; D might be TRBD1 (6 bases). Trimming cost V 4 bases and J 6 bases, with 28 bases left between them. The CDR3 runs 18 residues. Looked up from germline, CDR1 is SGHVS and CDR2 is FNYEAQ. The CDR3 reads CASSSTAGARVVKGEQYF. DNA of the CDR3: TGTGCCAGCAGCTCCACGGCAGGGGCGCGGGTGGTGAAGGGCGAGCAGTACTTC.

In this sample, this clone turned up many times. CDR3 residues: CASRIRQGMDTEAFF. The DNA of the CDR3 is TGTGCCAGCAGAATCCGACAGGGAATGGACACTGAAGCTTTCTTT. The V gene is TRBV6-5, the J gene TRBJ1-1; 7 bases match TRBD1. The CDR3 loop spans 15 amino acids. Per germline, CDR1 MNHEY and CDR2 SVGAGI. V shed 6 bases and J 3 bases; nucleotides not matched to a gene: 10.

This chain connects TRBV18 to TRBJ1-6; 9 bases are a match to TRBD1. This CDR3 contains 14 residues. The germline gives CDR1 KGHSH, CDR2 LQKENI. V shed 5 bases, J shed 10 bases, and the junction held 6 bases outside the gene matches. CDR3 residues: CASSAGQGVSPLHF. In DNA, the CDR3 is TGTGCCAGCTCAGCGGGACAGGGCGTATCACCCCTCCACTTT.

The rearrangement links TRBV19 to TRBJ1-2; the match to TRBD1 covers 7 bases. The CDR3 is made up of 13 amino acids. With 5 bases clipped from V and 4 bases from J, the junction kept 4 bases outside the gene matches. Per the germline V gene, CDR1 is LNHDA and CDR2 is SQIVND (reference sequence). The CDR3 DNA is TGTGCCAGTAGTGACGCAGGGGGCTATGGCTACACCTTC. It specifies CASSDAGGYGYTF.

This clone was seen a handful of times. The CDR3 protein is CASRPMWGGVRGTEAFF. The CDR3 nucleotides are TGTGCCAGCAGACCCATGTGGGGAGGGGTTAGGGGCACTGAAGCTTTCTTT. The V and J genes are TRBV27 and TRBJ1-1, with D tentatively TRBD1 (5 bases). The CDR3 spans 17 residues. Trimming removed 6 bases at V and 4 bases at J, with 24 bases between. Per germline, CDR1 MNHEY and CDR2 SMNVEV (reference sequence).